This T cell receptor (beta chain) was sequenced during a study of a mutant IDH1 vaccine in newly diagnosed glioma. Notes on the study in general: Across multiple MHC alleles, 80% to 95% of patients had vaccine-induced responses. Apparently unrelated to pseudoprogression were changes in the top peripheral T cell clonotypes.

With regard to this clone: Its target is unknown.

Time point denoted: baseline, week 1 (first vaccination visit). Treatment described: pre-vaccination baseline after standard-of-care therapy. Profiling relied on immunoSEQ multiplex PCR, and the TCRdb table lists in-frame clones only, not all of them. Of around 67,000 clones in the sample, more than 70% were seen once. CDR3 length: 16 residues. Trimming shortened V by 1 base and J by 1 base, and 13 bases separated the two germline ends. CDR1 and CDR2 (germline): LNHDA, SQIVND (reference sequence). Material: peripheral blood mononuclear cells (PBMCs), obtained from a glioma patient treated with radiotherapy, temozolomide or both. J is TRBJ1-2 and V is TRBV19; D ambiguous. The receptor comes from a young woman with glioma. Some clones in this sample may be carry-over from other donors' samples. In nucleotides, the CDR3 is TGTGCCAGTAGTATAGGATACAATGAGGTTAACTATGGCTACACCTTC. It is translated as CASSIGYNEVNYGYTF.